This TCR beta chain was recorded in a study of cytomegalovirus exposure and HLA in healthy donors. Germline values: CDR1 MNHEY, CDR2 SMNVEV (reference sequence). There are 15 residues in the CDR3. Trimming at V came to 3 bases and at J to 5 bases, leaving 9 bases not matched to a gene. Although they were nominally healthy when sampled, donors likely had unrecorded immune exposures. PCR primers comprised 60 Vbeta and 13 Jbeta primers. Here immunoSEQ multiplex PCR was the method, and the copy in TCRdb shows in-frame clones only, minus some. The sample yields roughly 130,000 clones, approximately 80% seen once.

This receptor was identified in a male donor in good health and CMV-seronegative. This chain joins TRBV27 and TRBJ1-2, with 7 nucleotides matching TRBD1. Input material: PBMCs. The CDR3 DNA follows: TGTGCCAGCAGTTTTGGGGCAGGGGGGCGGTATGGCTACACCTTC. Protein product: CASSFGAGGRYGYTF.